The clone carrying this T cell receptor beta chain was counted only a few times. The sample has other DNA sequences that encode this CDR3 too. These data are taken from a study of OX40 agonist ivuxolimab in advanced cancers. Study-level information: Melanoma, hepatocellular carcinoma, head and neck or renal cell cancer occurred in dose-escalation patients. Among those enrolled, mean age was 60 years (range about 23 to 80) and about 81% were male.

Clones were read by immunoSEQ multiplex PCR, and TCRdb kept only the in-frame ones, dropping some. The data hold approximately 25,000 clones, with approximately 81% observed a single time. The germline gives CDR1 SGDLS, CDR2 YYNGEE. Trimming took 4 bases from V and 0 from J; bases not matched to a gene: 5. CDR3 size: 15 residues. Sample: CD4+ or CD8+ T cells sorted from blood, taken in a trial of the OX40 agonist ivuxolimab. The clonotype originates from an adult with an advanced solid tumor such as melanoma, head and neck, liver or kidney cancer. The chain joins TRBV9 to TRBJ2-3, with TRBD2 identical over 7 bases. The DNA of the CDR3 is TGTGCCAGCAGCCCTAGCGGAACTAGCACAGATACGCAGTATTTT. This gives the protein CASSPSGTSTDTQYF.